One and the same sample provided the 30 T cell receptor beta chains below, sequenced in a study of vaccination effects on CD4 cells after COVID-19. Viral peptide pools were used in the ViraFEST assay to expand antigen-specific CD4+ T cells, and sequencing came afterward. Cultured cells yielded isolated CD4+ T cells after 10 days. The healthy vaccine recipients, who had no prior SARS-CoV-2 infection, showed negative nucleocapsid antibodies. Produced via immunoSEQ multiplex PCR; TCRdb's table is partial and in-frame only. The repertoire holds around 24,000 clones, around 74% seen once, with less than 3.5% in the top ten. The antigens of these receptors remain unknown. Sequences were derived from CD4+ T cells from PBMCs cultured with SARS-CoV-2 spike peptides, sampled before COVID-19 vaccination. Every receptor here comes from a human donor who received a COVID-19 vaccine.

This chain connects TRBV3-1 (or the pseudogene TRBV3-2) to TRBJ1-1, with TRBD1 matching over 11 bases. Unmatched junction bases numbered 8, after V lost 6 bases and J lost 2 bases. The CDR3 has 16 residues. CDR1 LGHDT and CDR2 YNNKEL come from the germline V gene (reference sequence). The CDR3 here is CASSRTGGTLNTEAFF. CDR3 sequence (DNA): TGTGCCAGCAGTCGGACAGGGGGCACGTTAAACACTGAAGCTTTCTTT.

By sample fraction, this clone is medium-sized. V usage is TRBV10-2 and J usage is TRBJ2-7, with D perhaps matching TRBD2 (5 bases). V was shortened by 0 bases and J by 0 bases, with 15 bases between the two germline ends. This CDR3 region has 17 residues. Germline assignment: CDR1 WSHSY and CDR2 SAAADI. The CDR3 here is CASSESSRRGSSYEQYF. CDR3 DNA sequence: TGCGCCAGCAGTGAGTCGAGTAGACGGGGAAGCTCCTACGAGCAGTACTTC.

This chain links TRBV6-5 with TRBJ1-1, with 8 nucleotides matching TRBD1. The germline CDR1 and CDR2 sequences are MNHEY and SVGAGI. The J segment lost 1 base and the V segment lost 2 bases, leaving 6 bases of the junction unmatched. The CDR3 is 16 amino acids. The CDR3 region is CASSYLPGQGNTEAFF. In DNA form, the CDR3 reads TGTGCCAGCAGTTACCTTCCCGGACAGGGGAACACTGAAGCTTTCTTT.

The chain links TRBV4-1 to TRBJ1-4; 9 bases match TRBD1. Germline V lookup: CDR1 MGHRA, CDR2 YSYEKL. The CDR3 spans 15 residues. Trimming removed 4 bases from V and 3 bases from J; junction bases left unmatched: 3. The CDR3 nucleotides read TGCGCCAGCAGCCTCAGACAGGGGGCTAATGAAAAACTGTTTTTT. It encodes CASSLRQGANEKLFF.

The V gene is TRBV11-3, the J gene TRBJ2-5; 10 bases are shared with TRBD1. The length of the CDR3 is 15 residues. Trimming took 1 base from V and 4 from J; bases not matched to a gene: 3. In germline, CDR1 is SGHNT, CDR2 YENEEA. This CDR3 reads CASSLGGQGRETQYF. The CDR3 bases are TGTGCCAGCAGCTTAGGGGGACAGGGGCGAGAGACCCAGTACTTC.

CDR3 loop: CASSDDREKRFF. Written as DNA, the CDR3 is TGTGCCAGCAGCGATGACCGGGAAAAACGGTTCTTC. V and J are TRBV2 and TRBJ2-1; perhaps TRBD2 as D (5 bases). The V gene's germline CDR1 is SNHLY and CDR2 FYNNEI. The CDR3 extends over 12 amino acids. Trimming cost V 6 bases and J 15 bases, with 18 bases left between them.

In its sample, this clone was seen once. The rearrangement joins TRBV5-8 to TRBJ1-2; 9 bases agree with TRBD1. Per the germline V gene, CDR1 is SGHTS and CDR2 is YDEGEE. The CDR3 totals 16 residues. The V segment lost 0 bases and the J segment 2 bases; nucleotides outside the gene matches: 5. The CDR3 region has the DNA TGTGCCAGCAGCTTGGCCCTGACAGGGGGGAACTATGGCTACACCTTC. Protein product: CASSLALTGGNYGYTF. The full variable domain, completed using reference TRBV5-8 and TRBJ1-2, is EAGVTQSPTHLIKTRGQQATLRCSPISGHTSVYWYQQALGLGLQFLLWYDEGEERNRGNFPPRFSGRQFPNYSSELNVNALELEDSALYLCASSLALTGGNYGYTFGSGTRLTVV.

The V gene is TRBV6-5, the J gene TRBJ2-7, with D possibly TRBD1 on 6 matching bases. Germline CDR1 and CDR2: MNHEY and SVGAGI. Between the trimmed V and J ends, which lost 7 bases and 1 base, there was a span of 8 bases. CDR3 size: 12 residues. CDR3 nucleotides: TGTGCCAGCACAGGGGAATCCTACGAGCAGTACTTC. Translating it yields CASTGESYEQYF.

The table lists this clone with a few counts. V and J are TRBV27 and TRBJ2-1, with 9 bases lining up with TRBD1. V shed 4 bases and J 3 bases; nucleotides not matched to a gene: 4. Germline-derived CDR1 and CDR2 are MNHEY and SMNVEV (reference sequence). The length of the CDR3 is 15 residues. The CDR3 sequence: CASSSRDRVYNEQFF. CDR3 nucleotides: TGTGCCAGCAGTTCCCGGGACAGGGTCTACAATGAGCAGTTCTTC.

The chain links TRBV5-6 to TRBJ1-5; unclear D gene. Trimming left V 1 base short and J 7 bases short, with 9 bases between. The CDR3 length is 13 residues. Germline V gives CDR1 SGHDT, CDR2 YYEEEE. The CDR3 loop is CASSLYKAQPQHF. The CDR3 DNA sequence: TGTGCCAGCAGCTTGTACAAGGCACAGCCCCAGCATTTT.

The chain links TRBV29-1 to TRBJ1-1; D gene unclear. Germline V lookup: CDR1 SQVTM, CDR2 ANQGSEA. This CDR3 is built from 12 residues. Trimming removed 1 base at V and 1 base at J, with 4 bases between. CDR3 amino acids: CSVEAGNTEAFF. CDR3 DNA sequence: TGCAGCGTTGAAGCAGGGAACACTGAAGCTTTCTTT.

The chain carries TRBV14 and TRBJ2-6; D is uncertain. V was clipped by 0 bases and J by 9 bases, with 9 bases between them. This CDR3 is built from 14 residues. The germline V gene encodes CDR1 SGHDN and CDR2 FVKESK. The CDR3, as DNA: TGTGCCAGCAGCCAAGATTCAGGCGACAACGTCCTGACTTTC. Encoded protein: CASSQDSGDNVLTF.

The rearrangement links TRBV5-1 to TRBJ1-1; 7 bases are shared with TRBD1. Germline loops: CDR1 SGHRS, CDR2 YFSETQ. J lost 5 bases, V lost 7 bases, and 11 bases had no gene match. The CDR3 is 14 residues long. CDR3 sequence: CASAREGGLTEAFF. The CDR3 DNA sequence: TGCGCCAGCGCCCGGGAAGGGGGCTTGACTGAAGCTTTCTTT.

The chain is built from TRBV19 and TRBJ2-1; TRBD1 agrees at 10 bases. The CDR3 sequence is 15 residues long. Germline V gene lookup returns CDR1 LNHDA and CDR2 SQIVND (reference sequence). The trim removed 3 bases at V and 4 bases at J, leaving 3 bases unmatched. The chain's CDR3 is CASSIRTGGYNEQFF. The CDR3 nucleotides read TGTGCCAGTAGTATTCGGACAGGGGGGTACAATGAGCAGTTCTTC.

The chain carries TRBV20-1 and TRBJ2-3, with 9 bases identical to TRBD2. After removal of 3 bases from V and 2 bases from J, the junction contained 6 bases not matched to a gene. CDR3 length equals 15 residues. The V gene's germline CDR1 is DFQATT and CDR2 SNEGSKA (reference sequence). The CDR3: CSASASGANTDTQYF. The CDR3 DNA follows: TGCAGTGCTAGTGCTAGCGGGGCTAACACAGATACGCAGTATTTT.

The rearrangement uses TRBV18 and TRBJ2-7, with D tentatively TRBD1 (6 bases). In germline, CDR1 is KGHSH, CDR2 LQKENI. Trimming cost V 5 bases and J 3 bases, with 11 bases left between them. This CDR3 contains 13 residues. CDR3 region: CASSTRDNYEQYF. For the CDR3, the DNA is TGTGCCAGCTCAACCCGGGACAACTACGAGCAGTACTTC.

The V and J genes are TRBV12-3 or TRBV12-4 and TRBJ1-1; unclear D gene. Trimming pared 5 bases from V and 1 base from J, leaving 8 bases between. This CDR3 is built from 13 residues. The CDR3: CASSVTQNTEAFF. CDR3 DNA sequence: TGTGCCAGCAGTGTCACACAGAACACTGAAGCTTTCTTT.

The chain links TRBV19 to TRBJ1-5; 8 positions match TRBD1. Trimming at V came to 5 bases and at J to 6 bases, leaving 6 bases not matched to a gene. This CDR3 spans 14 amino acids. The germline V gene has CDR1 LNHDA and CDR2 SQIVND (reference sequence). In nucleotides, the CDR3 is TGTGCCAGTAGTCTCCGGCAGGGGGCTCAGCCCCAGCATTTT. This codes for CASSLRQGAQPQHF.

This clone is medium-sized (0.01 to 0.1%) in the sample. J is TRBJ1-2 and V is TRBV21-1; TRBD1 reflects the table's D call only, with no check against the DNA. TRBV21-1 is a pseudogene segment. This CDR3 contains 13 residues. The CDR3 spells CASSKRDSYGYTF. The CDR3 DNA is TGTGCCAGCAGCAAAAGGGACAGCTATGGCTACACCTTC.

V usage is TRBV7-8 and J usage is TRBJ1-3; perhaps TRBD1 as D (6 bases). Deletions cut 11 bases from V and 1 base from J, with 12 bases between. The germline V gene has CDR1 SGHVS and CDR2 FQNEAQ. The length of the CDR3 is 13 residues. CDR3 sequence (DNA): TGTGCCGTAGGGGGTTCGTCTGGAAACACCATATATTTT. Amino acid sequence: CAVGGSSGNTIYF.

Here the CDR3 reads CASMAAVPSEAFF. CDR3 bases: TGTGCCAGTATGGCGGCAGTGCCATCTGAAGCTTTCTTT. The rearrangement joins TRBV19 to TRBJ1-1; D ambiguous. Germline-derived CDR1 and CDR2 are LNHDA and SQIVND (reference sequence). The CDR3 extends over 13 amino acids. The ends were cut back, 7 bases at V and 6 bases at J, with 15 bases in the middle.

The chain links TRBV19 to TRBJ1-4; possible D gene TRBD1, 5 bases. The CDR3 spans 15 residues. V was pared by 5 bases and J by 2 bases, with 12 bases between. Germline CDR1 and CDR2: LNHDA and SQIVND (reference sequence). The CDR3 DNA is TGTGCCAGTAGTGCCAGGGAAGGTACTAATGAAAAACTGTTTTTT. Translated: CASSAREGTNEKLFF.

The chain is built from TRBV11-2 and TRBJ2-7; D not resolved. With 1 base removed from V and 7 bases from J, the gap between germline ends came to 5 bases. Germline values: CDR1 SGHAT, CDR2 FQNNGV. The CDR3 is made up of 11 amino acids. This CDR3 is CASSLVGEQYF. As DNA, the CDR3 is TGTGCCAGCAGCTTAGTCGGGGAGCAGTACTTC. Supplemented by reference TRBV11-2 and TRBJ2-7, the full variable domain reads EAGVAQSPRYKIIEKRQSVAFWCNPISGHATLYWYQQILGQGPKLLIQFQNNGVVDDSQLPKDRFSAERLKGVDSTLKIQPAKLEDSAVYLCASSLVGEQYFGPGTRLTVT.

The CDR3 region has the DNA TGTGCCAGCAGTGAGTCGGTCTCTGGAAACACCATATATTTT. This sequence encodes CASSESVSGNTIYF. The genes are TRBV6-1 and TRBJ1-3, with D hard to call. The V end lost 3 bases, the J end lost 0 bases, and 6 bases lay between the germline ends. The CDR3 is made up of 14 amino acids. Germline-derived CDR1 and CDR2 are MNHNS and SASEGT.

This clone has just one count. CDR3 protein: CASSLSYSPQETQYF. The CDR3 bases are TGCGCCAGCAGCTTGTCGTACAGCCCCCAAGAGACCCAGTACTTC. This chain uses TRBV5-1 with TRBJ2-5; D gene uncertain. The CDR3 is 15 amino acids. The V end was cut by 1 base, the J end by 1 base, with 11 bases between. Germline CDR1 is SGHRS and CDR2 is YFSETQ.

The chain recombines TRBV12-3 or TRBV12-4 with TRBJ1-5; D unresolved. This CDR3 has 13 amino acids. The V and J ends lost 6 bases and 0 bases respectively, with 6 bases between them. The CDR3 DNA reads as TGTGCCAGCAGGATCAATAGCAATCAGCCCCAGCATTTT. This sequence encodes CASRINSNQPQHF.

The genes are TRBV10-2 and TRBJ2-1; tentative D call: TRBD1 (5 bases). This CDR3 has 14 residues. Looked up from germline, CDR1 is WSHSY and CDR2 is SAAADI. V lost 3 bases, J lost 3 bases, and 9 bases lay in between. CDR3 sequence (DNA): TGCGCCAGCAGTGACTGGGGCGTCTACAATGAGCAGTTCTTC. Translation gives CASSDWGVYNEQFF.

The chain recombines TRBV12-3 or TRBV12-4 with TRBJ1-4; no definite D call. The V gene lost 8 bases and the J gene lost 5 bases, with 12 bases spanning the gap. This CDR3 is 13 amino acids long. CDR3 sequence reads: CASFGLNNEKLFF. CDR3 DNA sequence: TGTGCCAGCTTCGGACTTAACAATGAAAAACTGTTTTTT.

This clone was observed a handful of times. The rearrangement uses TRBV4-2 and TRBJ2-3; 9 positions agree with TRBD2. Germline V gives CDR1 LGHNA, CDR2 YNFKEQ. V was pared by 0 bases and J by 4 bases, with 5 bases of the junction left unmatched. CDR3 length equals 16 residues. The CDR3 coding sequence is TGTGCCAGCAGCCAAGAAGCTGGCGGGGGGGCAGATACGCAGTATTTT. This sequence encodes CASSQEAGGGADTQYF.

CDR3 amino acids: CASSQEPYRRRRTEAFF. CDR3 sequence (DNA): TGTGCCAGCAGCCAAGAGCCTTACAGACGCCGGCGGACTGAAGCTTTCTTT. The chain links TRBV14 to TRBJ1-1; D is undetermined. The V end was cut by 0 bases, the J end by 5 bases, with 19 bases between. The CDR3 has 17 residues. From germline, CDR1 is SGHDN and CDR2 FVKESK.